This is a list of T cell receptor beta chains from one sample in a study of cytomegalovirus exposure and HLA in healthy donors. Profiling relied on immunoSEQ multiplex PCR, and the TCRdb table lists in-frame clones only, not all of them. Counted here are 270,000 or so clones, 92% occurring once; the ten biggest clones make up roughly 1.5%. Specimen: PBMCs. These receptors were collected from a girl aged 2 to 10 in good health and CMV-seronegative. Each CDR3 is given with its conserved first and last residue. The D gene is left open where the match is weak. Part of the rows lack a size; the others show once, few, many or a class for expanded clones.

V gene	J gene	D gene	clone size	CDR3 protein	CDR3 DNA
TRBV5-1	TRBJ2-7	NA	NA	CASRPTGTPLYEQYF	TGCGCCAGCAGACCTACAGGGACCCCCCTTTACGAGCAGTACTTC
TRBV7-9	TRBJ2-1	TRBD2	NA	CASSLRGSSSYNEQFF	TGTGCCAGCAGCTTACGCGGGAGTAGTTCCTACAATGAGCAGTTCTTC
TRBV25-1	TRBJ2-5	NA	once	CASSEYGSGPKGTQYF	TGTGCCAGCAGTGAATATGGGAGCGGCCCCAAGGGGACCCAGTACTTC
TRBV27	TRBJ2-2	TRBD1	NA	CASSWGLPGTGANTGELFF	TGTGCCAGCAGTTGGGGATTGCCCGGGACAGGGGCGAACACCGGGGAGCTGTTTTTT
TRBV18	TRBJ1-6	NA	NA	CASSGQGNSPLHF	TGTGCCAGCTCAGGGCAGGGGAATTCACCCCTCCACTTT
TRBV9	TRBJ2-2	TRBD2	NA	CASSDPGGTGELFF	TGTGCCAGCAGCGATCCGGGGGGGACCGGGGAGCTGTTTTTT
TRBV6-5	TRBJ1-1	TRBD1	NA	CASSFRTGAMNTEAFF	TGTGCCAGCAGTTTCCGGACAGGGGCTATGAACACTGAAGCTTTCTTT
TRBV29-1	TRBJ2-5	NA	NA	CSVGEAQETQYF	TGCAGCGTGGGGGAGGCCCAAGAGACCCAGTACTTC
TRBV9	TRBJ1-2	NA	NA	CASSVGRDNYGYTF	TGTGCCAGCAGCGTAGGGCGGGATAACTATGGCTACACCTTC
TRBV5-1	TRBJ1-1	NA	NA	CASSLGADTEAFF	TGCGCCAGCAGCTTAGGGGCCGACACTGAAGCTTTCTTT
TRBV6-1	TRBJ2-7	TRBD2	NA	CASSAGLSGVWEQYF	TGTGCCAGCAGTGCAGGGTTAAGCGGGGTGTGGGAGCAGTACTTC
TRBV27	TRBJ2-2	NA	NA	CASSFGHPGELFF	TGTGCCAGCAGTTTCGGTCACCCCGGGGAGCTGTTTTTT
TRBV28	TRBJ2-2	TRBD1	NA	CASQWGRGQAGELFF	TGTGCCAGCCAATGGGGCAGGGGGCAGGCCGGGGAGCTGTTTTTT
TRBV15	TRBJ2-1	NA	NA	CATSRVGGSYNEQFF	TGTGCCACCAGCAGAGTAGGAGGTTCCTACAATGAGCAGTTCTTC
TRBV27	TRBJ2-3	TRBD2	NA	CASRLAGGNTDTQYF	TGTGCCAGCAGACTAGCGGGGGGGAACACAGATACGCAGTATTTT
TRBV6-5	TRBJ1-2	TRBD1	NA	CASSYRGTGANYGYTF	TGTGCCAGCAGTTACCGAGGGACAGGGGCTAACTATGGCTACACCTTC
TRBV2	TRBJ2-3	TRBD2	once	CASTEGAGGGTQYF	TGTGCCAGCACGGAAGGAGCGGGAGGAGGTACGCAGTATTTT
TRBV27	TRBJ2-5	TRBD1	NA	CASSPGTGGWETQYF	TGTGCCAGCAGCCCCGGGACAGGGGGCTGGGAGACCCAGTACTTC
TRBV5-3	TRBJ1-6	NA	NA	CARSLWQGEPYNSPLHF	TGTGCCAGAAGCTTGTGGCAGGGCGAACCTTATAATTCACCCCTCCACTTT
TRBV6-1	TRBJ2-2	NA	NA	CASRQTGTGELFF	TGTGCCAGCAGGCAAACAGGGACCGGGGAGCTGTTTTTT
TRBV5-1	TRBJ2-7	TRBD1	few	CASSAHRGISSYEQYF	TGCGCCAGCAGTGCTCACAGGGGAATAAGCTCCTACGAGCAGTACTTC
TRBV6-5	TRBJ1-1	NA	NA	CASSYSAGIKTEAFF	TGTGCCAGCAGTTACTCCGCAGGGATTAAAACTGAAGCTTTCTTT
TRBV5-1	TRBJ2-7	TRBD2	NA	CASSLGTSGRTEQYF	TGCGCCAGCAGCCTCGGGACTAGCGGGAGGACCGAGCAGTACTTC
TRBV7-9	TRBJ1-1	NA	NA	CVSSLDLATGAEAFF	TGTGTCAGCAGCTTAGACCTAGCCACTGGGGCTGAAGCTTTCTTT
TRBV2	TRBJ1-2	NA	NA	CASSSGTAQAGYTF	TGTGCCAGCAGTTCCGGGACTGCCCAGGCTGGCTACACCTTC
TRBV6-1	TRBJ1-1	TRBD1	few	CASSNRGNTEAFF	TGTGCCAGCAGTAACAGGGGAAACACTGAAGCTTTCTTT
TRBV6-6	TRBJ2-7	NA	once	CASNEFYEQYF	TGTGCCAGCAATGAGTTCTACGAGCAGTACTTC
TRBV10-3	TRBJ1-2	NA	NA	CAISESTGIGGYTF	TGTGCCATCAGTGAGTCGACAGGCATAGGTGGCTACACCTTC
TRBV6-1	TRBJ1-1	TRBD1	NA	CATSQGANTEAFF	TGTGCCACCTCCCAGGGGGCGAACACTGAAGCTTTCTTT
TRBV11-1	TRBJ2-7	NA	NA	CASSSSHLSYEQYF	TGTGCCAGCAGCTCCTCACACCTTTCCTACGAGCAGTACTTC
TRBV30	TRBJ1-2	NA	once	CAWSEGDYGYTF	TGTGCCTGGAGTGAAGGGGACTATGGCTACACCTTC
TRBV7-7	TRBJ2-1	TRBD2	NA	CASSLDLAGGINEQFF	TGTGCCAGCAGCTTAGATCTAGCGGGAGGAATCAATGAGCAGTTCTTC
TRBV7-9	TRBJ2-2	NA	NA	CASSLDRQGRNTGELFF	TGTGCCAGCAGCTTAGACCGGCAGGGAAGAAACACCGGGGAGCTGTTTTTT
TRBV6-5	TRBJ1-3	TRBD1	NA	CASSSTGGSGNTIYF	TGTGCCAGCAGTTCGACAGGGGGCTCTGGAAACACCATATATTTT
TRBV7-6	TRBJ2-7	TRBD2	NA	CASSASPSGGLQSYEQYF	TGTGCCAGCAGCGCAAGCCCTAGCGGGGGTCTACAATCCTACGAGCAGTACTTC
TRBV5-1	TRBJ2-7	NA	few	CASRPGTTYEQYF	TGCGCCAGCAGACCGGGGACAACCTACGAGCAGTACTTC
TRBV6-5	TRBJ1-2	NA	NA	CASSYSPWQGTIGYTF	TGTGCCAGCAGTTACTCCCCTTGGCAGGGCACAATCGGCTACACCTTC
TRBV6-1	TRBJ2-1	NA	once	CATTGSSYNEQFF	TGTGCCACCACAGGGTCGTCCTACAATGAGCAGTTCTTC
TRBV10-3	TRBJ1-1	NA	once	CAISELDTTEAFF	TGTGCCATCAGTGAGTTGGACACCACTGAAGCTTTCTTT
TRBV2	TRBJ2-1	NA	few	CASSSYNEQFF	TGTGCCAGCAGTTCATACAATGAGCAGTTCTTC
TRBV28	TRBJ2-1	NA	NA	CATLGRPRDNEQFF	TGTGCTACCCTCGGGCGCCCCAGGGACAATGAGCAGTTCTTC
TRBV25-1	TRBJ2-7	NA	NA	CASSGTSLGYEQYF	TGTGCCAGCAGTGGGACAAGTCTGGGCTACGAGCAGTACTTC
TRBV6-1	TRBJ2-7	TRBD2	once	CASLTSVLGEQYF	TGTGCCAGCCTTACTAGCGTTTTGGGGGAGCAGTACTTC
TRBV7-9	TRBJ2-7	TRBD2	NA	CSSSLDLGTSVGQYF	TGTTCCAGCAGCTTAGATCTCGGGACTAGCGTCGGGCAGTACTTC
TRBV7-2	TRBJ1-1	NA	once	CASSSSLNTEAFF	TGTGCCAGCAGCTCGAGCCTGAACACTGAAGCTTTCTTT
TRBV10-3	TRBJ1-2	NA	NA	CAISESPVNYGYTF	TGTGCCATCAGTGAGTCTCCCGTTAACTATGGCTACACCTTC
TRBV6-6	TRBJ1-1	TRBD1	NA	CASSYALTGNTEAFF	TGTGCCAGCAGTTACGCTCTGACAGGGAATACTGAAGCTTTCTTT
TRBV12-5	TRBJ2-5	NA	NA	CASGEGLPGEETQYF	TGTGCTAGTGGGGAGGGACTCCCGGGCGAAGAGACCCAGTACTTC
TRBV7-8	TRBJ2-7	TRBD2	NA	CASTTGGGYEQYF	TGTGCCAGCACCACGGGGGGGGGCTACGAGCAGTACTTC
TRBV6-5	TRBJ2-5	NA	NA	CASSYGQGQETQYF	TGTGCCAGCAGTTACGGGCAGGGACAAGAGACCCAGTACTTC
TRBV6-5	TRBJ2-1	TRBD2	NA	CASSYRGGVYNEQFF	TGTGCCAGCAGTTACCGGGGGGGGGTCTACAATGAGCAGTTCTTC
TRBV5-4	TRBJ2-3	NA	NA	CASSRSSQSLDTQYF	TGTGCCAGCAGCCGATCTAGCCAAAGCCTAGATACGCAGTATTTT
TRBV4-1	TRBJ2-1	TRBD1	NA	CASSLVLGQGEGQFF	TGCGCCAGCAGCCTCGTCCTGGGACAGGGTGAGGGGCAGTTCTTC
TRBV30	TRBJ2-3	TRBD2	NA	CAWSAGGASTDTQYF	TGTGCCTGGAGTGCGGGGGGGGCAAGCACAGATACGCAGTATTTT
TRBV4-1	TRBJ2-1	TRBD2	few	CASSQEGQRGDNEQFF	TGCGCCAGCAGCCAAGAGGGACAGCGGGGGGACAATGAGCAGTTCTTC
TRBV6-1	TRBJ1-6	TRBD1	once	CATKDRDSYNSPLHF	TGTGCCACCAAAGACAGGGACTCCTATAATTCACCCCTCCACTTT
TRBV6-1	TRBJ2-3	NA	NA	CASSRVGASTDTQYF	TGTGCCAGCAGCCGGGTGGGGGCTAGCACAGATACGCAGTATTTT